This T cell receptor beta chain was observed in a study of shared clonotypes between healthy human individuals. The naive CD8 population came from CD45RO-negative cells selected for CCR7, without terminally differentiated effector memory CD45RA+ cells. Each of the donors was a healthy adult who was HIV-negative and had not had a recent acute infection or vaccination. Notes on this clone: Its antigen is undetermined.

Sequencing used immunoSEQ multiplex PCR; TCRdb keeps in-frame clones, though not all of them. The sample has about 2.2 million clones; roughly 91% are singletons. Notes on the study in general: When compared with the clonotypes that were shared by all four sorted-subset donors, the non-shared clonotypes turned out to have lower generation probabilities.

The TCR sequence derives from a young man in good health. Some clones in this sample may be carry-over from other donors' samples. The sequencing input was naive CD8+ T cells from PBMCs.

CDR3 nucleotides: TGTGCCAGCAGCAACGGACACTCCTACGAGCAGTACTTC. Encoded protein: CASSNGHSYEQYF. This chain uses TRBV5-6 with TRBJ2-7; a weak D match, TRBD1 (5 bases). V was clipped by 4 bases and J by 0 bases, with 8 bases between them. CDR1 and CDR2 (germline): SGHDT, YYEEEE. The CDR3 runs to 13 residues. Variable domain in full (rest from reference TRBV5-6 and TRBJ2-7): DAGVTQSPTHLIKTRGQQVTLRCSPKSGHDTVSWYQQALGQGPQFIFQYYEEEERQRGNFPDRFSGHQFPNYSSELNVNALLLGDSALYLCASSNGHSYEQYFGPGTRLTVT.